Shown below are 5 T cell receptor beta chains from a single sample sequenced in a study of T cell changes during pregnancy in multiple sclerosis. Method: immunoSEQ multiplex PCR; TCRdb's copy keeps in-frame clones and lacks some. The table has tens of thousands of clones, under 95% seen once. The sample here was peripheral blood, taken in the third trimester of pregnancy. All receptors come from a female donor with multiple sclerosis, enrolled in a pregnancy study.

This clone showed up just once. The CDR3 region has the DNA TGTGCCAACCGGGACAGGGCCTACAATGAGCAGTTCTTC. It specifies CANRDRAYNEQFF. The V call is TRBV2, the J call TRBJ2-1; 9 bases agree with TRBD1. V shed 10 bases and J 2 bases; nucleotides not matched to a gene: 3. The CDR3 extends over 13 amino acids. Germline CDR1 reads SNHLY; CDR2 reads FYNNEI.

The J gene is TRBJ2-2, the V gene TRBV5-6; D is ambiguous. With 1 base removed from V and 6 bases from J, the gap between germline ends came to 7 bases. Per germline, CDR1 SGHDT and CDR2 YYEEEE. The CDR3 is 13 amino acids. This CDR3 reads CASSLFQAGELFF. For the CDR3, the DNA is TGTGCCAGCAGCTTGTTCCAGGCCGGGGAGCTGTTTTTT.

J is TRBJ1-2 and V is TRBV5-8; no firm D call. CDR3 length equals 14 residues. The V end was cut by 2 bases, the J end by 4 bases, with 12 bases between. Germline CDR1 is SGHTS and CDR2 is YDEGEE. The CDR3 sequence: CASSFTSVTYGYTF. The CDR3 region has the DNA TGTGCCAGCAGCTTTACTAGCGTGACCTATGGCTACACCTTC.

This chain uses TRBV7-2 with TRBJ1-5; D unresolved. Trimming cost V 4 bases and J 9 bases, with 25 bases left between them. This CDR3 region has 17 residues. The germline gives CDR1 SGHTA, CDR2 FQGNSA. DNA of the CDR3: TGTGCCAGCAGCTCCGAGTCGGGGTTTCGGCCCTCGGGGCCCCAGCATTTT. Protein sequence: CASSSESGFRPSGPQHF. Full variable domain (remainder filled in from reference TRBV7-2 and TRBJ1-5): GAGVSQSPSNKVTEKGKDVELRCDPISGHTALYWYRQSLGQGLEFLIYFQGNSAPDKSGLPSDRFSAERTGGSVSTLTIQRTQQEDSAVYLCASSSESGFRPSGPQHFGDGTRLSIL.

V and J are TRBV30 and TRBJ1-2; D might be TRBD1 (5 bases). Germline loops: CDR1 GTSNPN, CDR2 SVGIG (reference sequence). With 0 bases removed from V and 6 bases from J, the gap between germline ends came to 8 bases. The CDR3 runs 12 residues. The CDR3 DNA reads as TGTGCCTGGAGTGTACGGGGGGATGGCTACACCTTC. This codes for CAWSVRGDGYTF.